This T cell receptor (beta chain) emerged from a study of T cells after yellow fever vaccination (dated by TCRdb to the late 2010s). With respect to the entire study: The SMART-Seq v4 Ultra Low Input RNA kit was used to prepare libraries from fractions with low cell numbers. To track T-cell clones before and after primary and booster YFV17D yellow fever vaccination, bulk TCR alpha and beta repertoires were sequenced longitudinally. The cohort comprised two healthy male donors, one aged 18 to 30 and one aged 30 to 40 years. Bulk PBMC replicates and cell subsets were isolated from blood drawn at multiple timepoints before and after both primary and secondary immunization.

The treatment or condition label of this sample denotes: live attenuated yellow fever vaccine strain. PBMCs were isolated from peripheral blood using a standard Ficoll-Paque protocol. Epitope-specific CD8 T cells were sorted with a dextramer loaded with the yellow fever NS4B epitope peptide, together with anti-CD3 and anti-CD8 staining. TriZol was used to extract RNA from bulk PBMCs, from CD4 and CD8 fractions, and from dextramer-positive and dextramer-negative fractions. Beyond this particular receptor, the publication reports: Computational filtering was required because FACS-sorted repertoires could contain abundant contaminating clonotypes from the bulk population. Compared with the primary T-cell response, the secondary T-cell response was weaker but faster, peaking on day 5 rather than day 15. Because the study included only a couple of donors, the extent to which the findings can be generalized is limited. Most clones expanded after primary vaccination (96% of CD4 and roughly 90% of CD8) were re-detected after the booster, suggesting that broad memory maintenance occurred. A small share of clonotypes was detected in both CD4 and CD8 compartments, with the overlap likely arising from convergent recombination.

This clonotype turned up a few times. No base quality information exists; no much larger clone differs at one position. TCR cDNA was made using 5'RACE template switching, a step that added a universal primer site and unique molecular identifiers. cDNA synthesis was primed from both the TCR alpha and TCR beta constant segments. Library amplification used two PCR steps, and the second PCR step added sample barcodes and sequencing adapters. Sequencing of libraries was performed on Illumina HiSeq 2500 (2x100 bp) or NovaSeq (2x150 bp). The paper's processing steps were these. MIGEC was used to demultiplex reads and collapse the reads into UMI consensus sequences, and MiXCR was used for V(D)J alignment. Vaccine-responding clonotypes were defined with edgeR using replicate PBMC samples, requiring FDR below 0.01 and a log2 fold change above 5 up to day 15. Bulk clonotypes were assigned CD4 or CD8 identity according to which sequenced CD4 or CD8 repertoire held them at higher abundance. Clonotypes enriched at least 10-fold in dextramer-positive versus dextramer-negative fractions were classed as NS4B-specific, and CD4-biased clonotypes were left out. TCRdb handled the public reads itself, with Q25 trimming in fastp and clone calling in MiXCR, and kept productive beta chains. Each CDR3 protein gets just one entry, which takes the most common genes and DNA from the rows behind it. The V and J calls shown here were made by TCRdb, not taken from the authors' results. The sample includes about 45,000 distinct CDR3 sequences, with approximately 6.3% observed a single time. 15% of the sample is in the top ten clones.

Via the germline V gene, CDR1 is SGHTA and CDR2 FQGNSA. The CDR3 measures 14 amino acids from cysteine to phenylalanine. CDR3 DNA only is kept here, 42 bases in frame from base 1. V lost 5 bases and J lost 4 bases, and the count of bases not matched to a germline gene is 7. The sample in question was CD8+ T cells not binding an NS4B(214-222) dextramer, sorted from PBMCs, obtained 45 days after the yellow fever booster vaccination. The cell subset or site label, as the study defines it: NS4B epitope dextramer-negative CD8 T cells. The V and J genes are TRBV7-2 and TRBJ2-7, and 8 junction bases match TRBD2. The source is a young man who received the YFV17D yellow fever vaccine. The DNA is TGTGCCAGCAGCCAGAGCGGGAGTTCGTACGAGCAGTACTTC. It codes for CASSQSGSSYEQYF.